Shown below are 8 T cell receptor beta chains from a single sample sequenced in a study of blood T cells in healthy people across ages (dated by TCRdb to 2014 to 2015). Libraries came from 5' RACE. The instrument given in TCRdb is Illumina HiSeq 2500. A second PCR of about 7 to 12 cycles was performed with a sample-barcoded 5' primer and a J-beta primer mix. The public reads were quality trimmed at Q25 with fastp and then assembled into clones with MiXCR by TCRdb, keeping productive beta chains. Each record represents a unique CDR3 protein, reported with the most common genes and DNA among its rows. The sample has around 600,000 distinct CDR3 sequences on record, 40% to 50% of them singletons. Clones ranked in the top ten supply 20% to 25% of the sample. Sequencing input: blood. Receptor source: a man older than 75 in good health.

CDR3 in DNA: TGCGCCAGCAGCCAAGAAAGGAGAACATCCGGTTCACCCCTCCACTTT. Amino acid sequence: CASSQERRTSGSPLHF. The genes are TRBV4-3 and TRBJ1-6; D not resolved. Trimming removed 0 bases from V and 9 bases from J, with 15 bases in between. The CDR3 is 16 residues long. Germline loops: CDR1 LGHNA, CDR2 YSLEER.

This chain connects TRBV6-2 or TRBV6-3 to TRBJ2-1, with TRBD1 matching over 9 bases. This CDR3 has 17 residues. Unmatched junction bases numbered 13, after V lost 6 bases and J lost 4 bases. Germline V CDR1 and CDR2: MNHEY, SVGEGT. The chain's CDR3 is CASRHVPGQGMYNEQFF. CDR3 nucleotide sequence: TGTGCCAGCAGGCACGTACCGGGACAGGGTATGTACAATGAGCAGTTCTTC.

The chain joins TRBV7-2 to TRBJ2-3; 7 bases map to TRBD1. V trimming: 5 bases; J trimming: 5 bases; junction bases outside the gene matches: 7. This CDR3 region has 14 residues. The germline V gene encodes CDR1 SGHTA and CDR2 FQGNSA. This chain's CDR3 is CASSKQGRQDTQYF. The DNA for the CDR3 is TGTGCCAGCAGCAAACAGGGGCGGCAAGATACGCAGTATTTT.

This sequence joins TRBV24-1 and TRBJ2-1; D is uncertain. Germline loops: CDR1 KGHDR, CDR2 SFDVKD. Trimming left V 1 base short and J 4 bases short, with 10 bases between. This CDR3 contains 15 residues. The CDR3 DNA reads as TGTGCCACCAGTGATTTACGAGGAAAATACAATGAGCAGTTCTTC. As protein: CATSDLRGKYNEQFF.

The V call is TRBV7-9, the J call TRBJ2-1; D remains unclear. The CDR3 sequence is 11 residues long. The V end lost 4 bases, the J end lost 9 bases, and 7 bases lay between the germline ends. Looked up from germline, CDR1 is SEHNR and CDR2 is FQNEAQ (reference sequence). DNA for the CDR3: TGTGCCAGCAGCTCCGCCCGTGAGCAGTTCTTC. It yields the protein CASSSAREQFF.

This sequence joins TRBV6-9 and TRBJ2-1; D perhaps matches TRBD2 (5 bases). V dropped 9 bases and J dropped 8 bases, with 11 bases sitting between them. The CDR3 extends over 11 amino acids. Germline-derived CDR1 and CDR2 are MNHGY and SVAAGI. This chain's CDR3 is CARQEAHEQFF. The CDR3 DNA sequence: TGTGCCAGGCAGGAGGCCCATGAGCAGTTCTTC.

This clonotype was detected only once. V is TRBV29-1 and J is TRBJ2-3; weak D call: TRBD1 (6 bases). From germline, CDR1 is SQVTM and CDR2 ANQGSEA. The CDR3 covers 12 residues. V was clipped by 7 bases and J by 1 base, with 9 bases between them. The CDR3 reads CSERQGTDTQYF. CDR3 nucleotides: TGCAGCGAAAGACAGGGCACAGATACGCAGTATTTT.

This clonotype has more than one count but fewer than ten. The V call is TRBV27, the J call TRBJ1-6; D may be TRBD1 (6 bases). The CDR3 is 12 residues long. The germline V gene encodes CDR1 MNHEY and CDR2 SMNVEV (reference sequence). V shed 6 bases and J shed 8 bases, with 8 bases lying between them. Here the CDR3 DNA reads TGTGCCAGCAGCCGACAGGATTCACCCCTCCACTTT. Translated, it gives CASSRQDSPLHF.